The clone carrying this T cell receptor (beta chain) showed up just a few times. Researchers took RNA transcripts and amplified the TCR beta CDR3 regions from them. Researchers ran a first-round RT-PCR on the TCR CDR3 using the HTBI primer set. TCRdb itself ran the multiplex PCR reads through MiXCR, one entry per CDR3 protein. Of 500,000 to 750,000 distinct CDR3 sequences listed, 14% were seen once; the top ten hold less than 9%. This entry is derived from a study of T cells in Graves' hyperthyroidism and ophthalmopathy. Looking at the study overall: Peripheral blood collection took place at initial diagnosis, before any treatment.

There are 13 residues in the CDR3. V was trimmed by 5 bases and J by 1 base, leaving 8 bases between them. Germline lookup yields CDR1 MNHNS and CDR2 SASEGT. Material for sequencing was blood. The receptor was isolated from a woman younger than 35 with Graves' ophthalmopathy. The chain couples TRBV6-1 to TRBJ1-1; no firm D call. The CDR3 sequence is CASSRLENTEAFF. In nucleotides, the CDR3 is TGTGCCAGCAGTAGGTTGGAGAACACTGAAGCTTTCTTT.